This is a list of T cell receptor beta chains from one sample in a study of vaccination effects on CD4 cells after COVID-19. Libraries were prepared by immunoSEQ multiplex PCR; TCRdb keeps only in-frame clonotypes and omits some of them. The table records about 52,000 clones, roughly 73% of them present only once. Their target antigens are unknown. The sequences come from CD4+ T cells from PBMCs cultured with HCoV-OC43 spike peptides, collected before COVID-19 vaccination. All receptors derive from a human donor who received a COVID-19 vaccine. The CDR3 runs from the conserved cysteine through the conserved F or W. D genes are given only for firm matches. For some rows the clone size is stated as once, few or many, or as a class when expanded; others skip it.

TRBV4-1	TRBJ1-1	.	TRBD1	CASSQGPGQGGTEAFF	TGCGCCAGCAGCCAAGGCCCAGGACAGGGTGGGACTGAAGCTTTCTTT
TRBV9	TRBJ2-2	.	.	CASSYLEPMNTGELFF	TGTGCCAGCAGCTATTTGGAACCGATGAACACCGGGGAGCTGTTTTTT
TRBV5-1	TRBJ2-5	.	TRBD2	CASSLGLAGAGEETQYF	TGCGCCAGCAGCTTGGGACTAGCGGGGGCCGGCGAAGAGACCCAGTACTTC
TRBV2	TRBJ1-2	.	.	CASSRDTYYTF	TGTGCCAGCAGTAGGGACACTTACTACACCTTC
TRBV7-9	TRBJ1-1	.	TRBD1	CASSLRGPAEAFF	TGTGCCAGCAGCTTAAGGGGGCCAGCTGAAGCTTTCTTT
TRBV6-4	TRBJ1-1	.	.	CASSLTGYTEAFF	TGTGCCAGCAGCCTCACAGGGTACACTGAAGCTTTCTTT
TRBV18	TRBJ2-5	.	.	CASSPGARETQYF	TGTGCCAGCTCACCAGGGGCGCGGGAGACCCAGTACTTC
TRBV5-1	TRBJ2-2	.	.	CASSLGPSAGPTTGELFF	TGCGCCAGCAGCTTGGGGCCCTCGGCGGGACCTACCACCGGGGAGCTGTTTTTT
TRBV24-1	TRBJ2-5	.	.	CATSDRTAQETQYF	TGTGCCACCAGTGATAGGACAGCACAAGAGACCCAGTACTTC
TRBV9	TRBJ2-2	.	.	CASSVVGVTGELFF	TGTGCCAGCAGCGTAGTTGGGGTGACCGGGGAGCTGTTTTTT
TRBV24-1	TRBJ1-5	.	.	CATSDLSTGRYQPQHF	TGTGCCACCAGTGATTTATCAACAGGGAGGTATCAGCCCCAGCATTTT
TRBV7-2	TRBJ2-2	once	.	CASTLGGTNTGELFF	TGTGCCAGCACCTTGGGCGGGACGAACACCGGGGAGCTGTTTTTT
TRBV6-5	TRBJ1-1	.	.	CASSNLNTEAFF	TGTGCCAGCAGCAACCTGAACACTGAAGCTTTCTTT
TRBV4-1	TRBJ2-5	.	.	CASSRERMGAQYF	TGCGCCAGCAGCCGAGAACGTATGGGGGCCCAGTACTTC
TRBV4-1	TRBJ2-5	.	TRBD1	CASSQDPGTGGGKTQYF	TGCGCCAGCAGCCAAGACCCCGGGACAGGGGGCGGAAAGACCCAGTACTTC
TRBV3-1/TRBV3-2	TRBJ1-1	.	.	CASSQDRRTEAFF	TGTGCCAGCAGCCAAGATCGGAGGACTGAAGCTTTCTTT
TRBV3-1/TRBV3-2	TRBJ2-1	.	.	CASSQGRDNEQFF	TGTGCCAGCAGCCAAGGACGGGACAATGAGCAGTTCTTC
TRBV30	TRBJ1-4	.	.	CAWSVSTGTHIRELFF	TGTGCCTGGAGTGTTAGTACCGGGACTCACATTAGGGAACTGTTTTTT
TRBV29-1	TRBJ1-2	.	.	CSVENWNYGYTF	TGCAGCGTTGAAAACTGGAACTATGGCTACACCTTC
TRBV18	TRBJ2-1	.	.	CASTRGTPQSSYNEQFF	TGTGCCAGCACCAGGGGCACTCCGCAGAGCTCCTACAATGAGCAGTTCTTC
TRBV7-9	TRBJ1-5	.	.	CASSLQGTNQPQHF	TGTGCCAGCAGCTTGCAGGGGACCAATCAGCCCCAGCATTTT
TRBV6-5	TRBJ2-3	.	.	CASSSPGPRGAGTQYF	TGTGCCAGCAGTTCCCCGGGGCCAAGAGGTGCGGGTACGCAGTATTTT
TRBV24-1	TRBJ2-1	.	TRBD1	CATSERTGEQFF	TGTGCCACCAGTGAAAGGACAGGGGAGCAGTTCTTC
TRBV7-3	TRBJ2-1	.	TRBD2	CASSQSGTSLYNEQFF	TGTGCCAGCAGCCAATCCGGGACTAGCCTTTACAATGAGCAGTTCTTC
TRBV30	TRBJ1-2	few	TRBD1	CAWTKQPGQGHGYTF	TGTGCCTGGACCAAACAGCCAGGACAGGGGCATGGCTACACCTTC
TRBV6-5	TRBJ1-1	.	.	CASSQGRISEAFF	TGTGCCAGCAGCCAGGGACGGATCTCTGAAGCTTTCTTT
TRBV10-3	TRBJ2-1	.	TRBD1	CAISDSDRVDNEQFF	TGTGCCATCAGTGACTCGGACAGGGTGGACAATGAGCAGTTCTTC
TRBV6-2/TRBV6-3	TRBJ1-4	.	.	CASSLTDSVYEKLFF	TGTGCCAGCAGCCTAACGGACAGTGTCTATGAAAAACTGTTTTTT
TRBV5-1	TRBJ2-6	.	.	CASSLVVQRLSGANVLTF	TGCGCCAGCAGCTTGGTGGTACAGCGCTTATCTGGGGCCAACGTCCTGACTTTC
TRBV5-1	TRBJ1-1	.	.	CASSPISGSTEAFF	TGCGCCAGCAGCCCCATATCAGGGAGTACTGAAGCTTTCTTT
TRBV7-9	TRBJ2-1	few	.	CASSFYNEQFF	TGTGCCAGCAGCTTTTACAATGAGCAGTTCTTC
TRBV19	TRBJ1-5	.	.	CASSRQVGNQPQHF	TGTGCCAGTAGTCGGCAGGTGGGCAATCAGCCCCAGCATTTT
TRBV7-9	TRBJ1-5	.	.	CASSQEGGNRPQHF	TGTGCCAGCAGCCAAGAGGGCGGGAATCGCCCCCAGCATTTT
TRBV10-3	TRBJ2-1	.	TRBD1	CAIRSLDRGSASRLFF	TGTGCCATCAGAAGCCTTGACAGGGGTTCGGCTTCTAGACTGTTCTTC
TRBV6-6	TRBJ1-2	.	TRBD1	CASSPGGANYGYTF	TGTGCCAGCAGCCCAGGGGGTGCTAACTATGGCTACACCTTC
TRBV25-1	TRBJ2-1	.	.	CASSGEQQFF	TGTGCCAGCAGTGGAGAACAGCAGTTCTTC
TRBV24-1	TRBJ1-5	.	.	CATSDSSAGINQPQHF	TGTGCCACCAGTGACTCATCGGCGGGGATCAATCAGCCCCAGCATTTT
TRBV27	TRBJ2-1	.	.	CASSLEGTLYNEQFF	TGTGCCAGCAGTTTAGAGGGGACACTATACAATGAGCAGTTCTTC
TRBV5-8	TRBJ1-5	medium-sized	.	CASSLGQKINQPQHF	TGTGCCAGCAGCCTCGGACAGAAAATCAATCAGCCCCAGCATTTT
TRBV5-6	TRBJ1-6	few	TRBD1	CASSLGTGSSPLHF	TGTGCCAGCAGCTTGGGGACAGGATCCTCACCCCTCCACTTT
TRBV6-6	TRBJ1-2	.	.	CASRSQGFGYTF	TGTGCCAGCAGGTCACAGGGATTTGGCTACACCTTC
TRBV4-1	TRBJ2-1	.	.	CASSPREGGISYNEQFF	TGCGCCAGCAGCCCCCGCGAGGGGGGGATCTCCTACAATGAGCAGTTCTTC
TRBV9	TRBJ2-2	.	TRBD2	CASSTRTSGGLNTGELFF	TGTGCCAGCAGCACCCGGACTAGCGGGGGCTTAAACACCGGGGAGCTGTTTTTT
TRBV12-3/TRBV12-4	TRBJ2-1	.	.	CASSLVAGYEQFF	TGTGCCAGCAGTTTAGTGGCAGGGTACGAGCAGTTCTTC
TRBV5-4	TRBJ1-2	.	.	CASNTFSQGDYGYTF	TGTGCCAGCAACACCTTTTCACAGGGAGACTATGGCTACACCTTC
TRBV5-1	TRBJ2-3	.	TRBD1	CASSLGGTVTDTQYF	TGCGCCAGCAGCTTGGGGGGGACAGTCACAGATACGCAGTATTTT
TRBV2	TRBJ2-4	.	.	CASSESLTKNIQYF	TGTGCCAGCAGTGAATCCCTGACCAAAAACATTCAGTACTTC
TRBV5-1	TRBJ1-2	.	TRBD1	CASSPRTGNFYGYTF	TGCGCCAGCAGCCCGCGGACAGGCAACTTTTATGGCTACACCTTC
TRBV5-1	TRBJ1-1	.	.	CASSLRGKTEAFF	TGCGCCAGCAGCTTGAGAGGGAAAACTGAAGCTTTCTTT
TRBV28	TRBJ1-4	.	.	CASSLMAEKLFF	TGTGCCAGCAGTTTAATGGCTGAAAAACTGTTTTTT
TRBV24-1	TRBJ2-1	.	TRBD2	CATSLAGGPMEQFF	TGTGCCACCAGTCTAGCGGGGGGCCCGATGGAGCAGTTCTTC
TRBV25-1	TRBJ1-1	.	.	CASSGTGVNTEAFF	TGTGCCAGCAGTGGCACCGGGGTGAACACTGAAGCTTTCTTT
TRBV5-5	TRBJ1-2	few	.	CASSLRAAGNFYGYTF	TGTGCCAGCAGCTTGAGAGCAGCAGGAAATTTCTATGGCTACACCTTC
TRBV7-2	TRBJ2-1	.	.	CASSLSPLNEQFF	TGTGCCAGCAGCTTATCCCCTCTCAATGAGCAGTTCTTC
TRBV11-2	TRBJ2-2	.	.	CASSSDRAGELFF	TGTGCCAGCAGCTCAGACAGAGCCGGGGAGCTGTTTTTT